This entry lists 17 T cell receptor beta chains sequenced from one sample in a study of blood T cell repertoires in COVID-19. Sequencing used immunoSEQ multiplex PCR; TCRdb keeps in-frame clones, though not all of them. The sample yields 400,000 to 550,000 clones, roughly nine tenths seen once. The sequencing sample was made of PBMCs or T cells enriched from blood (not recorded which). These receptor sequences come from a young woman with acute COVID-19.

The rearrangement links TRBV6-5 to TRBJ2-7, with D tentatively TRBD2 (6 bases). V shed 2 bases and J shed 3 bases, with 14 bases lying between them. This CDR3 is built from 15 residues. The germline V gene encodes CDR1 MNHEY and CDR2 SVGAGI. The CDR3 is CASSYGTVLFYEQYF. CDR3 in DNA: TGTGCCAGCAGTTACGGGACTGTTCTCTTCTACGAGCAGTACTTC.

The CDR3 reads CASSPTGTTDYNEQFF. In nucleotides, the CDR3 is TGTGCCAGCTCACCTACCGGGACTACGGATTACAATGAGCAGTTCTTC. The chain uses TRBV18 and TRBJ2-1, with 7 positions matching TRBD2. The germline V gene has CDR1 KGHSH and CDR2 LQKENI. The junction had 9 bases not matched to a gene; V was cut back by 3 bases and J by 4 bases. CDR3 length equals 16 residues.

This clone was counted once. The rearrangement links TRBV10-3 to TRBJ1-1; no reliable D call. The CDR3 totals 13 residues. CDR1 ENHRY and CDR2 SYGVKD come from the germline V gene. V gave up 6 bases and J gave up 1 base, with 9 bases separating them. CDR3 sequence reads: CAIRSLANTEAFF. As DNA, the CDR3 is TGTGCCATCAGATCTTTGGCGAACACTGAAGCTTTCTTT.

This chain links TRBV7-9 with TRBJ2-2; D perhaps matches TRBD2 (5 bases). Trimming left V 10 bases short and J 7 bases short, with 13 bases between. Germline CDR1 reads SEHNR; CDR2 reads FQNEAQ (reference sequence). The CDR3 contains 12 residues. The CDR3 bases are TGTGCCACCACGGAGGTGGGCGGGGAGCTGTTTTTT. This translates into CATTEVGGELFF. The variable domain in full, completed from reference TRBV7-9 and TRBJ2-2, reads DTGVSQNPRHKITKRGQNVTFRCDPISEHNRLYWYRQTLGQGPEFLTYFQNEAQLEKSRLLSDRFSAERPKGSFSTLEIQRTEQGDSAMYLCATTEVGGELFFGEGSRLTVL.

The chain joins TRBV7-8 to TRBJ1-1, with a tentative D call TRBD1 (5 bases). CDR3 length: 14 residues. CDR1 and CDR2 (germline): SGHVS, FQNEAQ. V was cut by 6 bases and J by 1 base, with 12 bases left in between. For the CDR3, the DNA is TGTGCCAGCAGAGTTAGGGGTACGAACACTGAAGCTTTCTTT. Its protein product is CASRVRGTNTEAFF. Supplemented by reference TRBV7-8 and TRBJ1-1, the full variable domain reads GAGVSQSPRYKVAKRGQDVALRCDPISGHVSLFWYQQALGQGPEFLTYFQNEAQLDKSGLPSDRFFAERPEGSVSTLKIQRTQQEDSAVYLCASRVRGTNTEAFFGQGTRLTVV.

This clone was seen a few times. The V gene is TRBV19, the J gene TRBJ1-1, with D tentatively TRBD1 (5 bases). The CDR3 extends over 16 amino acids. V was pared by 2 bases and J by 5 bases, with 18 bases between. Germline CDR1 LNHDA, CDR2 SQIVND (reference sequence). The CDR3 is CASSINTVTGATEAFF. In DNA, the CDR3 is TGTGCCAGTAGTATAAATACAGTAACAGGCGCAACTGAAGCTTTCTTT.

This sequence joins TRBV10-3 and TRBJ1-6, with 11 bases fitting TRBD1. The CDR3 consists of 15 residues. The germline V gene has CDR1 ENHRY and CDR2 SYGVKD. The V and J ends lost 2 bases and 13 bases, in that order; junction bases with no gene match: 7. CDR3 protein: CAISEKGDRGSPLHF. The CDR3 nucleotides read TGTGCCATCAGTGAGAAGGGGGACAGGGGGTCGCCCCTCCACTTT.

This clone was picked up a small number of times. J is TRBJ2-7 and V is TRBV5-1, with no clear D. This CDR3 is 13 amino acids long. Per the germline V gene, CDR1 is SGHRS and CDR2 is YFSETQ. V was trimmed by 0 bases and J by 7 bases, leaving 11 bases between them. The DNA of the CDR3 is TGCGCCAGCAGCTTGGATACATCCCAAGAGCAGTACTTC. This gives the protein CASSLDTSQEQYF.

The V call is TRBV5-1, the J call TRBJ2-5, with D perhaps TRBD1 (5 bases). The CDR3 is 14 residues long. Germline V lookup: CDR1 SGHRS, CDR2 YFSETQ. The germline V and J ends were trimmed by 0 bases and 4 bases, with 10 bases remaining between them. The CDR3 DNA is TGCGCCAGCAGCTTGGCTCAGGGTCGAGAGACCCAGTACTTC. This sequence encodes CASSLAQGRETQYF.

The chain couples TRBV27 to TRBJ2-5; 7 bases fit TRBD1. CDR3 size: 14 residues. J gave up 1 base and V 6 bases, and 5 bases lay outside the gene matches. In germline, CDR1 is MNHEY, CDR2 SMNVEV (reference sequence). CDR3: CASSQYRGQETQYF. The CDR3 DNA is TGTGCCAGCAGCCAATACAGGGGCCAAGAGACCCAGTACTTC.

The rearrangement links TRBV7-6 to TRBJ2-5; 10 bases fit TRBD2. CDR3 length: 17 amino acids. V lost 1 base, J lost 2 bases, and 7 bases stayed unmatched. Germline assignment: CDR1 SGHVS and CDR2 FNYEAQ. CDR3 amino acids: CASSLVGSGGAQETQYF. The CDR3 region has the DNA TGTGCCAGCAGCTTAGTTGGGAGCGGGGGGGCTCAAGAGACCCAGTACTTC.

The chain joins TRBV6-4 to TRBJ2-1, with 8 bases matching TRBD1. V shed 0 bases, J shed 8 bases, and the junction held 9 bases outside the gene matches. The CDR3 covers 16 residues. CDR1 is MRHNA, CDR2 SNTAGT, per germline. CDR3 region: CASSDSQGEASDEQFF. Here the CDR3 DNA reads TGTGCCAGCAGTGACTCACAGGGGGAGGCCTCGGATGAGCAGTTCTTC.

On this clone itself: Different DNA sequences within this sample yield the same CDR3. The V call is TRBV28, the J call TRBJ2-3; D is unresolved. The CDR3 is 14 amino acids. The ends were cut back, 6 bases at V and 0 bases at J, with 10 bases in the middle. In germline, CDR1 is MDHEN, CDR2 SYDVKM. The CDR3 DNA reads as TGTGCCAGCAGGAGAACCGGTAGCACAGATACGCAGTATTTT. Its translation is CASRRTGSTDTQYF.

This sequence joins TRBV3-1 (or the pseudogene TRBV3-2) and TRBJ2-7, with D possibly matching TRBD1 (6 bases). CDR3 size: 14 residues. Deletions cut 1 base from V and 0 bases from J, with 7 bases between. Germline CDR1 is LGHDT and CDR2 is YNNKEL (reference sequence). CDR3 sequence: CASSQGDNSYEQYF. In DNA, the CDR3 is TGTGCCAGCAGCCAAGGGGACAACTCCTACGAGCAGTACTTC.

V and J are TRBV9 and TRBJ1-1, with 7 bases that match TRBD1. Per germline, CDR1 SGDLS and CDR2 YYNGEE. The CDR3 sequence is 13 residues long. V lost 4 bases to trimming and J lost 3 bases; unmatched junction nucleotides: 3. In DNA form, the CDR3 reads TGTGCCAGCAGCCGACAGGGAGACACTGAAGCTTTCTTT. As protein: CASSRQGDTEAFF.

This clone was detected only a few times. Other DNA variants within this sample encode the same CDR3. The CDR3 reads CASSRSVEQYF. The CDR3 DNA reads as TGTGCCAGCAGCCGCTCGGTGGAGCAGTACTTC. The rearrangement joins TRBV11-2 to TRBJ2-7; D unclear. The CDR3 covers 11 residues. Trimming cost V 5 bases and J 7 bases, with 9 bases left between them. CDR1 is SGHAT and CDR2 is FQNNGV in the germline V gene.

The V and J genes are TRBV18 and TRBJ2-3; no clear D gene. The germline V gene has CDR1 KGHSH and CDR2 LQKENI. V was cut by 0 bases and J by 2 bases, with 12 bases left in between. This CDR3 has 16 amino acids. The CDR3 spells CASSPPEAFFTDTQYF. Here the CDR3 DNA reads TGTGCCAGCTCACCACCCGAGGCTTTTTTCACAGATACGCAGTATTTT.